Below, 16 T cell receptor beta chains from the same sample are listed, as sequenced in a study of CD8+ T cells in alopecia areata (dated by TCRdb to the late 2010s). This specimen's treatment or condition label, interpreted: oral pan-JAK inhibitor, 5-10 mg twice daily. The receptor library was made with the immunoSEQ multiplex PCR assay. RNA was extracted from all samples and reverse transcribed into cDNA as template for TCR sequencing. TCRdb retrieved this table from immuneACCESS and kept in-frame rearrangements only. Not all clones are present; in checked studies, unresolved V genes account for under half, and no reason is known for the remainder. The sample table holds approximately 210,000 clones, of which approximately 70% were seen once. Of the sample, around 1.3% is held by the ten largest clones. Sequences were derived from CD4+ T cells sorted from blood, sampled at week 44, from a patient treated with tofacitinib. The receptors shown here come from a human donor with alopecia areata.

The table lists this clone with a few counts. V is TRBV29-1 and J is TRBJ1-1; D is ambiguous. V gave up 3 bases and J gave up 2 bases, with 10 bases separating them. The CDR3 is 13 residues long. Germline V gene lookup returns CDR1 SQVTM and CDR2 ANQGSEA. The CDR3 DNA is TGCAGCGTTGAGGCACGGAGAAACACTGAAGCTTTCTTT. Its translation: CSVEARRNTEAFF.

This clone was found a few times. The V call is TRBV5-6, the J call TRBJ2-1; no firm D call. Trimming stripped 4 bases from V and 2 bases from J, with 13 bases between. Germline V gene data show CDR1 as SGHDT and CDR2 as YYEEEE. The CDR3 runs 15 residues. The CDR3 here is CASSPQDVTYNEQFF. The CDR3 bases are TGTGCCAGCAGCCCTCAGGACGTAACCTACAATGAGCAGTTCTTC.

The CDR3 DNA sequence: TGTGCCAGCAGCGACCGGGGAACCTACGAGCAGTACTTC. Protein sequence: CASSDRGTYEQYF. The genes are TRBV5-6 and TRBJ2-7; possibly TRBD2 for D (5 bases). The CDR3 totals 13 residues. Germline loops: CDR1 SGHDT, CDR2 YYEEEE. Trimming removed 4 bases at V and 2 bases at J, with 10 bases between.

The CDR3 DNA sequence: TGCGCCAGCAGCTTAGGGACAGGGGGCCGCCAGGATACGCAGTATTTT. Its translation: CASSLGTGGRQDTQYF. The gene calls are TRBV5-1 and TRBJ2-3, with 12 nucleotides matching TRBD1. The germline gives CDR1 SGHRS, CDR2 YFSETQ. CDR3 length: 16 residues. Trimming at V came to 2 bases and at J to 6 bases, leaving 7 bases not matched to a gene.

The chain recombines TRBV11-3 with TRBJ2-3; perhaps TRBD1 as D (6 bases). The germline V gene has CDR1 SGHNT and CDR2 YENEEA. The germline V and J ends were trimmed by 2 bases and 0 bases, with 15 bases remaining between them. This CDR3 is built from 17 residues. The DNA of the CDR3 is TGTGCCAGCAGCTTATCTACCGACAGGCGTAGCACAGATACGCAGTATTTT. This translates into CASSLSTDRRSTDTQYF. The full variable domain, completed using reference TRBV11-3 and TRBJ2-3, is EAGVVQSPRYKIIEKKQPVAFWCNPISGHNTLYWYLQNLGQGPELLIRYENEEAVDDSQLPKDRFSAERLKGVDSTLKIQPAELGDSAVYLCASSLSTDRRSTDTQYFGPGTRLTVL.

This rearrangement joins TRBV29-1 to TRBJ2-2; D ambiguous. This CDR3 has 11 residues. Germline lookup yields CDR1 SQVTM and CDR2 ANQGSEA. V lost 2 bases and J 5 bases, leaving 3 bases between the germline ends. Here the CDR3 DNA reads TGCAGCGTTGAACGAACCGGGGAGCTGTTTTTT. Translated, it gives CSVERTGELFF.

There are a few counts of this clone. This chain joins TRBV14 and TRBJ1-4, with D possibly being TRBD1 (5 bases). Trimming removed 4 bases from V and 0 bases from J, with 12 bases in between. CDR1 and CDR2 from the germline V gene are SGHDN and FVKESK. This CDR3 has 16 residues. The chain's CDR3 is CASSPGEMATNEKLFF. For the CDR3, the DNA is TGTGCCAGCAGCCCGGGGGAGATGGCAACTAATGAAAAACTGTTTTTT.

The chain couples TRBV29-1 to TRBJ1-4; D possibly corresponds to TRBD1 (6 bases). The CDR3 covers 14 residues. In germline, CDR1 is SQVTM, CDR2 ANQGSEA. V was pared by 3 bases and J by 8 bases, with 16 bases between. CDR3 DNA: TGCAGCGTTGAGACAGGCCTAATCGGAGAAAAACTGTTTTTT. Translating gives CSVETGLIGEKLFF.

This clone was seen just once. Here the CDR3 DNA reads TGTGCCAGCAGCCGCCCTAGCGGGGGGCCCCCGGAGCAGTACTTC. The encoded protein is CASSRPSGGPPEQYF. The rearrangement uses TRBV5-6 and TRBJ2-7; 11 bases line up with TRBD2. Per the germline V gene, CDR1 is SGHDT and CDR2 is YYEEEE. The ends lost 4 bases at V and 7 bases at J; junction bases unmatched: 10. The CDR3 has 15 amino acids.

The chain couples TRBV7-8 to TRBJ2-7; 9 positions agree with TRBD1. This CDR3 has 14 residues. The J segment lost 3 bases and the V segment lost 3 bases, leaving 3 bases of the junction unmatched. The V gene's germline CDR1 is SGHVS and CDR2 FQNEAQ. The CDR3 bases are TGTGCCAGCAGCTTTGGACAGGGGCTCTACGAGCAGTACTTC. This encodes CASSFGQGLYEQYF. The entire variable domain, with the rest obtained from reference TRBV7-8 and TRBJ2-7, is as follows: GAGVSQSPRYKVAKRGQDVALRCDPISGHVSLFWYQQALGQGPEFLTYFQNEAQLDKSGLPSDRFFAERPEGSVSTLKIQRTQQEDSAVYLCASSFGQGLYEQYFGPGTRLTVT.

The chain employs TRBV9 and TRBJ1-6; 9 bases fit TRBD1. The CDR3 has 15 amino acids. Unmatched junction bases numbered 5, after V lost 3 bases and J lost 7 bases. Per germline, CDR1 SGDLS and CDR2 YYNGEE. CDR3: CASSARDRENSPLHF. The CDR3 region has the DNA TGTGCCAGCAGCGCCCGGGACAGGGAGAATTCACCCCTCCACTTT.

The CDR3 region is CSAETGGGEQFF. CDR3 coding DNA: TGCAGCGCAGAGACCGGGGGCGGTGAGCAGTTCTTC. The V call is TRBV29-1, the J call TRBJ2-1; D could derive from TRBD1 or TRBD2 (6 bases each). CDR3 length: 12 residues. Looked up from germline, CDR1 is SQVTM and CDR2 is ANQGSEA. Trimming pared 7 bases from V and 9 bases from J, leaving 16 bases between.

The CDR3: CSVELDSAEAFF. As DNA, the CDR3 is TGCAGCGTTGAACTGGATTCGGCCGAAGCTTTCTTT. The chain combines TRBV29-1 with TRBJ1-1; the D is unclear. Trimming left V 2 bases short and J 8 bases short, with 12 bases between. Germline CDR1 is SQVTM and CDR2 is ANQGSEA. The CDR3 sequence is 12 residues long.

This clone appeared a few times. The rearrangement links TRBV29-1 to TRBJ2-5; D gene uncertain. The CDR3 runs 12 residues. Germline V gene lookup returns CDR1 SQVTM and CDR2 ANQGSEA. Between the trimmed V and J ends, which lost 5 bases and 1 base, there was a span of 8 bases. CDR3 loop: CSVKHSQETQYF. CDR3 nucleotide sequence: TGCAGCGTTAAGCACAGCCAAGAGACCCAGTACTTC. Full variable domain (remainder filled in from reference TRBV29-1 and TRBJ2-5): SAVISQKPSRDICQRGTSLTIQCQVDSQVTMMFWYRQQPGQSLTLIATANQGSEATYESGFVIDKFPISRPNLTFSTLTVSNMSPEDSSIYLCSVKHSQETQYFGPGTRLLVL.

This clone was observed a single time. Other DNA variants within this sample encode the same CDR3. V and J are TRBV30 and TRBJ1-5, with D possibly matching TRBD1 (5 bases). Trimming cost V 0 bases and J 1 base, with 7 bases left between them. This CDR3 comprises 14 residues. Per germline, CDR1 GTSNPN and CDR2 SVGIG (reference sequence). The CDR3 sequence: CAWSVRGSNQPQHF. CDR3 coding DNA: TGTGCCTGGAGTGTACGGGGGAGCAATCAGCCCCAGCATTTT.

This sequence joins TRBV2 and TRBJ1-2; D is unresolved. The V gene lost 7 bases and the J gene lost 5 bases, with 17 bases spanning the gap. Germline CDR1 and CDR2: SNHLY and FYNNEI. The CDR3 contains 14 residues. The CDR3 region is CASTEDPSGYGYTF. In DNA form, the CDR3 reads TGTGCCAGCACCGAAGATCCGTCGGGATATGGCTACACCTTC.